This T cell receptor beta chain was retrieved from a study of tumor and adjacent non-tumor tissue in lung cancer. No cell sorting was done before RNA was extracted from the tissue. V shed 2 bases and J shed 6 bases, with 8 bases lying between them. Germline lookup yields CDR1 MNHEY and CDR2 SVGEGT. The CDR3 has 13 residues. The table lists this clonotype with many counts. TCRbeta libraries were built with three rounds of nested PCR, modified from ARM-PCR. One entry per CDR3 protein results from TCRdb running MiXCR on the multiplex PCR reads. Seen here are some 120,000 distinct CDR3 sequences, 55% to 75% observed once, and the top ten hold around 13%.

The sequence was collected from a man aged 25-45 years with non-small cell lung cancer. The sample was lung tumor tissue. The rearrangement uses TRBV6-2 or TRBV6-3 and TRBJ2-1, with D perhaps matching TRBD2 (5 bases). The CDR3 sequence is CASSYGGVNEQFF. The CDR3 DNA follows: TGTGCCAGCAGTTACGGAGGAGTCAATGAGCAGTTCTTC.